This T cell receptor (beta chain) was recovered during a study of T-cell reconstitution after alpha-beta-depleted transplantation in children. CDR3 length equals 13 residues. V was pared by 4 bases and J by 4 bases, with 2 bases of the junction left unmatched. Per the germline V gene, CDR1 is KGHDR and CDR2 is SFDVKD. This clonotype was seen many times. Library preparation (for TCRbeta) was performed with unique molecular identifiers. TCRdb re-analysed the PCR reads in MiXCR, keeping a single row per CDR3 protein. This table has about 190,000 distinct CDR3 sequences, about 6.3% appearing once. The source of this sequence is a human donor who donated a stem cell graft to a child with Wiskott-Aldrich syndrome. This specimen was PBMCs from the stem cell graft donor, taken from the stem cell graft. This chain links TRBV24-1 with TRBJ2-5, with 7 bases matching TRBD2. CDR3: CATSDGGIETQYF. DNA of the CDR3: TGTGCCACCAGTGACGGGGGGATAGAGACCCAGTACTTC.